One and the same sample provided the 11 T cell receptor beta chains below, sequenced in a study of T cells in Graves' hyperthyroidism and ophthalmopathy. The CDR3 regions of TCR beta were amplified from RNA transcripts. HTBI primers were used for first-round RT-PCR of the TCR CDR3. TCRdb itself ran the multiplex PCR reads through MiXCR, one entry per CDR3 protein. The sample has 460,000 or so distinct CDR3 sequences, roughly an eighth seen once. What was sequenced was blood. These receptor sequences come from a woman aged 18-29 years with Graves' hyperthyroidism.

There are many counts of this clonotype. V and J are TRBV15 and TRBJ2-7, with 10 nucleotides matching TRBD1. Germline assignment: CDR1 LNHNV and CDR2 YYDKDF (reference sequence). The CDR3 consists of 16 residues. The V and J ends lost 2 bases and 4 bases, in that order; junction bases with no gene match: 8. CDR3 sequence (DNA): TGTGCCACCAGCAGACTAACCGGGACAGGGGTATACGAGCAGTACTTC. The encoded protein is CATSRLTGTGVYEQYF. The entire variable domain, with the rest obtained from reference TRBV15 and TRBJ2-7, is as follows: DAMVIQNPRYQVTQFGKPVTLSCSQTLNHNVMYWYQQKSSQAPKLLFHYYDKDFNNEADTPDNFQSRRPNTSFCFLDIRSPGLGDTAMYLCATSRLTGTGVYEQYFGPGTRLTVT.

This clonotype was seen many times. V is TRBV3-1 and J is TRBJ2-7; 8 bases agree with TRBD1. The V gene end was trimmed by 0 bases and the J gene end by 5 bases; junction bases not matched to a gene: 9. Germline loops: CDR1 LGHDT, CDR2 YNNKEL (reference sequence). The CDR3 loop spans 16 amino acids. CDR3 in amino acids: CASSQEGDWTGHEQYF. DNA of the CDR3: TGTGCCAGCAGCCAAGAAGGCGACTGGACAGGGCACGAGCAGTACTTC.

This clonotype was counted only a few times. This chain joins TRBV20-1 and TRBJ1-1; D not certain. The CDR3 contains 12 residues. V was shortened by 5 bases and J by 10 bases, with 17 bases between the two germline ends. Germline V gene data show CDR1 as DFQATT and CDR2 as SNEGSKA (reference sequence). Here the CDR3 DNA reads TGCAGTGCTCTAGCCGAGGCCGCCAGAGCTTTCTTT. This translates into CSALAEAARAFF.

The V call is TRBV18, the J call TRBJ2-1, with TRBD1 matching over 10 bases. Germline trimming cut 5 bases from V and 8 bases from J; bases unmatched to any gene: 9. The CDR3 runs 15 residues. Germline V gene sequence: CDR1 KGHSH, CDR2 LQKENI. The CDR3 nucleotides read TGTGCCAGCTCAATAACGGGACAGGGGAGATATGAGCAGTTCTTC. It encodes CASSITGQGRYEQFF.

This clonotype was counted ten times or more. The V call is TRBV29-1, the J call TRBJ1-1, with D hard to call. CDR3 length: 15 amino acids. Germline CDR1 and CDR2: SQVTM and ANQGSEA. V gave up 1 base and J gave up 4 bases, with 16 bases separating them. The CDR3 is CSVEGFLTGGTEAFF. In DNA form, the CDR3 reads TGCAGCGTTGAAGGGTTTCTTACGGGTGGCACTGAAGCTTTCTTT.

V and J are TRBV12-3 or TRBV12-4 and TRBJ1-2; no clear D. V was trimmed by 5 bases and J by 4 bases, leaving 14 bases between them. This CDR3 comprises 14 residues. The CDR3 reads CASSLGQPAYGYTF. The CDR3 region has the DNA TGTGCCAGCAGTCTTGGGCAGCCGGCCTATGGCTACACCTTC.

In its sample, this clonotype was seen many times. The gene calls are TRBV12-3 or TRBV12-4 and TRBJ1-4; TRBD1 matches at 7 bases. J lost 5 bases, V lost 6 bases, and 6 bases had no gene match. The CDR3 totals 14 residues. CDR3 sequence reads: CASSPGQNNEKLFF. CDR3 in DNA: TGTGCCAGCAGCCCGGGACAGAACAATGAAAAACTGTTTTTT.

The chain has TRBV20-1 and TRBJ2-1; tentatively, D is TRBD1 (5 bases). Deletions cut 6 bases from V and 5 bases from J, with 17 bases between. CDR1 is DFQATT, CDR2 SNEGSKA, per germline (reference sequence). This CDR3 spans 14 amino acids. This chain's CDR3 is CSAGAGFSDNEQFF. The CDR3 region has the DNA TGCAGTGCCGGAGCAGGGTTCTCGGACAATGAGCAGTTCTTC.

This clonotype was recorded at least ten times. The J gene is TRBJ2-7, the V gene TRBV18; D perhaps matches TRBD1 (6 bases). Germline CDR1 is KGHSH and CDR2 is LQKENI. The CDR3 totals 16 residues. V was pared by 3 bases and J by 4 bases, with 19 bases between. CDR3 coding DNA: TGTGCCAGCTCACCTACGGGCAGGGGCAACACGTACGAGCAGTACGTC. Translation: CASSPTGRGNTYEQYV.

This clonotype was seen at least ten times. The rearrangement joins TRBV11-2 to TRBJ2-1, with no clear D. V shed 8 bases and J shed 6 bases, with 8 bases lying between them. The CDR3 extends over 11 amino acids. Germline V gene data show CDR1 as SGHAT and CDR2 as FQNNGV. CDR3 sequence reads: CASAMGNEQFF. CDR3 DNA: TGTGCCAGCGCTATGGGCAATGAGCAGTTCTTC. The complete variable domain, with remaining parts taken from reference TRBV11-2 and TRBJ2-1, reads EAGVAQSPRYKIIEKRQSVAFWCNPISGHATLYWYQQILGQGPKLLIQFQNNGVVDDSQLPKDRFSAERLKGVDSTLKIQPAKLEDSAVYLCASAMGNEQFFGPGTRLTVL.

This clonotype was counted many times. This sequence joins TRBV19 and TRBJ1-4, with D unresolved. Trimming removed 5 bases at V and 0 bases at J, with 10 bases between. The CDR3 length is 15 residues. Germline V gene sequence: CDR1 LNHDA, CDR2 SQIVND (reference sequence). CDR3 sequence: CASSPHKTTNEKLFF. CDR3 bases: TGTGCCAGTAGTCCCCACAAGACAACTAATGAAAAACTGTTTTTT.